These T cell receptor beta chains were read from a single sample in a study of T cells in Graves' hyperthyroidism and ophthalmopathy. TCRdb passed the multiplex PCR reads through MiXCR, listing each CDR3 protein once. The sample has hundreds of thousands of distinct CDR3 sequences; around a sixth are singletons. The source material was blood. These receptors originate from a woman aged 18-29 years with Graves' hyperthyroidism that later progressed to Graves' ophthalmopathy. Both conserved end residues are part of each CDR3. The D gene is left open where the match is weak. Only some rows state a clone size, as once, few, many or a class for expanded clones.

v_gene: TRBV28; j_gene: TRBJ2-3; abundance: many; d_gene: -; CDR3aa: CASSPGTGLSRTDTQYF; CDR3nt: TGTGCCAGCAGTCCCGGGACCGGTCTAAGTCGGACAGATACGCAGTATTTT
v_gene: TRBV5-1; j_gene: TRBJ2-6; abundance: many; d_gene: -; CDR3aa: CASKPGLGVNVLTF; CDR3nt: TGCGCCAGCAAACCGGGCTTAGGGGTCAACGTCCTGACTTTC
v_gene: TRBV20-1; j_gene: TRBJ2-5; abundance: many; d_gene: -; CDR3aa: CSAREAEGSVQETQYF; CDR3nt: TGCAGTGCTAGAGAGGCGGAGGGTAGCGTCCAAGAGACCCAGTACTTC
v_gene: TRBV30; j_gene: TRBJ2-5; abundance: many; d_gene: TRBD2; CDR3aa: CAWSALAGEQETQYF; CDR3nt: TGTGCCTGGAGTGCGCTAGCGGGAGAGCAAGAGACCCAGTACTTC
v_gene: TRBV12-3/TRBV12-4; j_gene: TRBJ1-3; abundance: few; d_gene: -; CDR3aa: CASRLIGPISGNAIYF; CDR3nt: TGTGCCAGCAGACTGATAGGACCGATCTCTGGAAACGCCATATATTTT
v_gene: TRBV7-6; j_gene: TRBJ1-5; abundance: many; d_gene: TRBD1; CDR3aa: CASSLGQGRYSNQPQHF; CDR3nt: TGTGCCAGCAGCTTGGGACAGGGACGCTATAGCAATCAGCCCCAGCATTTT
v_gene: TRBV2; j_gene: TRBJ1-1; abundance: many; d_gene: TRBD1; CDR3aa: CASKQGRTEAFF; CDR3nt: TGTGCCAGCAAACAGGGGCGCACTGAAGCTTTCTTT
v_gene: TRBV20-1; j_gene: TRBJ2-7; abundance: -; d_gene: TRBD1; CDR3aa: CSAPSFGDRGDYEQYF; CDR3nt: TGCAGTGCTCCCTCATTCGGCGACAGGGGGGACTACGAGCAGTACTTC
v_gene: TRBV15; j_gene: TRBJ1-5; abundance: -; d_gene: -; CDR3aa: CATSRHQGPNQPQHF; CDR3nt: TGTGCCACCAGCAGGCACCAGGGCCCCAATCAGCCCCAGCATTTT
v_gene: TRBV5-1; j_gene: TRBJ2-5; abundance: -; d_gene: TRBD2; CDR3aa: CASSFTTRGLAGEETQYF; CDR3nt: TGCGCCAGCAGCTTCACCACCCGAGGACTAGCGGGCGAAGAGACCCAGTACTTC
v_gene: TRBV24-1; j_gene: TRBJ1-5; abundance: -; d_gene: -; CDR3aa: CATSTDGSNQPQHF; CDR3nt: TGTGCCACCAGTACGGACGGTAGCAATCAGCCCCAGCATTTT
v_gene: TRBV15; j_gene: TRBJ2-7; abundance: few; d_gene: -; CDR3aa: CATSRARVGEQYF; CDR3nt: TGTGCCACCAGCCGAGCCAGGGTAGGCGAGCAGTACTTC
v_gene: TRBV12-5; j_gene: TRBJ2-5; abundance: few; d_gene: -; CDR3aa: CASGHGPQETQYF; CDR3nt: TGTGCTAGTGGCCACGGACCTCAAGAGACCCAGTACTTC
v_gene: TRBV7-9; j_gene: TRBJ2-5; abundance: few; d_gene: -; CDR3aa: CASSFMDLQETQYF; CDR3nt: TGTGCCAGCAGCTTCATGGACCTTCAAGAGACCCAGTACTTC
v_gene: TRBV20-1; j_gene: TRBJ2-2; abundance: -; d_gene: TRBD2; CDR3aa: CSARASGRGTTNTGELFF; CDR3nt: TGCAGTGCTAGAGCTAGCGGGAGGGGCACAACGAACACCGGGGAGCTGTTTTTT
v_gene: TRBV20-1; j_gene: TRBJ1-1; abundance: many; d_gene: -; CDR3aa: CSARGQGVLEAFF; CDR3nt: TGCAGTGCTAGAGGCCAGGGCGTGCTTGAAGCTTTCTTT
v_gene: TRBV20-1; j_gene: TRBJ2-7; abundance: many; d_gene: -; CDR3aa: CSAGPEQYF; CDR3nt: TGCAGTGCTGGTCCCGAGCAGTACTTC
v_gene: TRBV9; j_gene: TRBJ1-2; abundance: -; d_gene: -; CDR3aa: CASSPSSGNYGYTF; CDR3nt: TGTGCCAGCAGCCCCTCGAGCGGGAACTATGGCTACACCTTC
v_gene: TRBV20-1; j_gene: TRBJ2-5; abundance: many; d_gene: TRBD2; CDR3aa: CSASSGGRETQYF; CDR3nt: TGCAGTGCCAGCAGCGGGGGTCGAGAGACCCAGTACTTC
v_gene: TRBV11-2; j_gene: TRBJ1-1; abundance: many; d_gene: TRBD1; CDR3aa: CASSPYSRGEVSFF; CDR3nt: TGTGCCAGCAGCCCATACTCCAGGGGGGAGGTATCTTTCTTT
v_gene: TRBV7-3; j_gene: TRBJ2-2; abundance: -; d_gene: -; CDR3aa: CASSSKTGELFF; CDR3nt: TGTGCCAGCAGCTCCAAAACCGGGGAGCTGTTTTTT
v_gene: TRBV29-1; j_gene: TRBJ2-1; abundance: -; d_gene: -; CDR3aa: CSVEEEGDEQFF; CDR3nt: TGCAGCGTTGAAGAAGAAGGCGATGAGCAGTTCTTC
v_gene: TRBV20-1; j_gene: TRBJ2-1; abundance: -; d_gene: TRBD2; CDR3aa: CSAPGLAENYNEQFF; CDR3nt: TGCAGTGCCCCGGGACTAGCGGAGAATTACAATGAGCAGTTCTTC
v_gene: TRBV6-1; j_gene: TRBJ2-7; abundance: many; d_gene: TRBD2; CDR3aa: CASSYALAGVARSEQYF; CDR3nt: TGTGCCAGCAGTTATGCCCTAGCGGGAGTAGCAAGGAGCGAGCAGTACTTC
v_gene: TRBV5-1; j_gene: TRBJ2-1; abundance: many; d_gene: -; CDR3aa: CASSLQRANYEQFF; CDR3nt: TGCGCCAGCAGCTTGCAGCGGGCCAACTATGAGCAGTTCTTC
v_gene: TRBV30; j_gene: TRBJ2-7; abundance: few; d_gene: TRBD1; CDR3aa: CAWTVGQTYEQYF; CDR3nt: TGTGCCTGGACCGTGGGACAGACCTACGAGCAGTACTTC
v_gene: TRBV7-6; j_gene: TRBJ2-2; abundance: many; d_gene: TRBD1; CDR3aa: CASSPGWDSNTGELFF; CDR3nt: TGTGCCAGCAGCCCGGGATGGGACAGTAACACCGGGGAGCTGTTTTTT
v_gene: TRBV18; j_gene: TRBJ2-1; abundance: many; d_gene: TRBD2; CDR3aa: CASSELASPYNEQFF; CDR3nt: TGTGCCAGCTCAGAACTAGCGTCCCCCTACAATGAGCAGTTCTTC
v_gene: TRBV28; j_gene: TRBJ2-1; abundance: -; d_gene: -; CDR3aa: CASSLYREQFF; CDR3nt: TGTGCCAGCAGTTTATATCGAGAGCAGTTCTTC
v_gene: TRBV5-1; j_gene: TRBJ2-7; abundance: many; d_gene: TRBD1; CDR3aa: CASSRDRGNYEQYF; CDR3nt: TGCGCCAGCAGCAGGGACAGGGGCAACTACGAGCAGTACTTC
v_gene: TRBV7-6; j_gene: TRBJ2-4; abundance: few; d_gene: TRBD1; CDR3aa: CASSQGTVQYF; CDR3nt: TGTGCCAGCAGCCAAGGGACAGTTCAGTACTTC
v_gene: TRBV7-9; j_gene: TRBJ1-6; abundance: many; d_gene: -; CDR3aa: CASSLAGAGTTNSPLHF; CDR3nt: TGTGCCAGCAGCTTAGCTGGAGCCGGGACAACGAATTCACCCCTCCACTTT
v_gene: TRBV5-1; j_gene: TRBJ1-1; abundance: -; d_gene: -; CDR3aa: CASSLDSGTGSTEAFF; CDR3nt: TGCGCCAGCAGCTTGGATTCCGGGACGGGGAGCACTGAAGCTTTCTTT
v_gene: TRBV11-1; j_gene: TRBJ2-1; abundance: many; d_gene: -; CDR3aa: CASSSLTGYEQFF; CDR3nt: TGTGCCAGCAGCTCTCTGACAGGTTATGAGCAGTTCTTC
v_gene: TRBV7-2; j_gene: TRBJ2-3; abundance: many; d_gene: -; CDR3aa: CASSTRTDTQYF; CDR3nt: TGTGCCAGCAGCACCCGCACAGATACGCAGTATTTT
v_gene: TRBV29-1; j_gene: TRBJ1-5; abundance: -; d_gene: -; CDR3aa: CSVDAGPERPQHF; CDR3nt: TGCAGCGTCGATGCAGGGCCGGAGAGGCCCCAGCATTTT
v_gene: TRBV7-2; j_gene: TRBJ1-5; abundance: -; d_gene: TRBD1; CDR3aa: CASSGQVLDQPQHF; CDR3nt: TGTGCCAGCAGCGGACAGGTCCTAGATCAGCCCCAGCATTTT
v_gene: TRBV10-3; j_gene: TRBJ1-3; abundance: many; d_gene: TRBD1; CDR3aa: CAITSGDRGSGNTIYF; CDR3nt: TGTGCCATCACTTCGGGGGACAGGGGCTCTGGAAACACCATATATTTT
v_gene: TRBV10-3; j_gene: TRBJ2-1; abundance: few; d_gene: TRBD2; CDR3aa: CAISGSGPWTSGYNEQFF; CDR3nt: TGTGCCATCAGTGGATCCGGACCATGGACTAGCGGGTACAATGAGCAGTTCTTC
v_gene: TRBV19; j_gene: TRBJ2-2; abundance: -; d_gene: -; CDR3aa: CASSSPLTRYLNTGELFF; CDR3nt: TGTGCCAGTAGTAGCCCTCTAACCCGGTACCTGAACACCGGGGAGCTGTTTTTT
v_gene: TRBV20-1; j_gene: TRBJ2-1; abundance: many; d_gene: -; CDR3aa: CSAPSGGYNEQFF; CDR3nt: TGCAGTGCTCCGAGCGGTGGTTACAATGAGCAGTTCTTC
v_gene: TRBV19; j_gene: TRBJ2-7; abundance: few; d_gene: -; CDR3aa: CASSITSAYEQYF; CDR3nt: TGTGCCAGTAGTATAACCAGCGCCTACGAGCAGTACTTC
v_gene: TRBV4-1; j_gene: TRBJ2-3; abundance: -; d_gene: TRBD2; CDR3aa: CASSRFRTSGRGTDTQYF; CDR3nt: TGCGCCAGCAGCCGCTTCCGGACTAGCGGGAGGGGAACAGATACGCAGTATTTT
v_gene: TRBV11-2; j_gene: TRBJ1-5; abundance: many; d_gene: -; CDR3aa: CASSLVSVNQPQHF; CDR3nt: TGTGCCAGCAGCTTAGTTTCTGTCAATCAGCCCCAGCATTTT
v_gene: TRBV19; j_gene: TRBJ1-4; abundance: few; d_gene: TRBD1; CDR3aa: CASSRGQGVAKLFF; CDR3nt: TGTGCCAGTAGTCGGGGACAGGGTGTTGCGAAACTGTTTTTT
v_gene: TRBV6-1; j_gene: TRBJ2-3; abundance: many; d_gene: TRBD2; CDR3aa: CASSLRLAGGASTDTQYF; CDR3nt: TGTGCCAGCAGCCTCCGACTAGCGGGAGGTGCTAGCACAGATACGCAGTATTTT
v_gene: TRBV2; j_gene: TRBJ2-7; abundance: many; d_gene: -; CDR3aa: CASSEGAGESHF; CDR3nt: TGTGCCAGCAGTGAAGGAGCAGGGGAAAGTCACTTC
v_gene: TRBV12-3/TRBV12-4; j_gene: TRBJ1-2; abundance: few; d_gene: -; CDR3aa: CASSSRQAGYGYTF; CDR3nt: TGTGCCAGCAGCTCTCGACAGGCGGGCTATGGCTACACCTTC
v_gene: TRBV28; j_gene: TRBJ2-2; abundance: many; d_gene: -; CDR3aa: CASSIPVTGELFF; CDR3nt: TGTGCCAGCAGTATTCCGGTGACCGGGGAGCTGTTTTTT
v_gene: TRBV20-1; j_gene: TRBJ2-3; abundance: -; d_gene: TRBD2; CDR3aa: CSARAGTSGTDTQYF; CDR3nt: TGCAGTGCTAGAGCAGGGACTAGCGGGACAGATACGCAGTATTTT
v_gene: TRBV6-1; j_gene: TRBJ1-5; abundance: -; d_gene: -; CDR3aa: CASSGASNQPQHF; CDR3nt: TGTGCCAGCAGTGGGGCTAGCAATCAGCCCCAGCATTTT
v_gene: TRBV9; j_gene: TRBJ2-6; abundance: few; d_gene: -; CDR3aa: CASSGDRSAGANVLTF; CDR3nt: TGTGCCAGCAGCGGCGACAGGAGCGCTGGGGCCAACGTCCTGACTTTC
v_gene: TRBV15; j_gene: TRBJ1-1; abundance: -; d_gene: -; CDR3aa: CATMDGLNTEAFF; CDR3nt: TGTGCCACAATGGACGGACTGAACACTGAAGCTTTCTTT